The TCR beta chain under discussion was sequenced for a study of OX40 agonist ivuxolimab in advanced cancers. On the study more broadly: Cohort: approximately 83% men, mean age 60, aged about 20 to 79.

At cycle 4 day 1, cycle 7 day 1, and baseline, blood was sampled. V lost 10 bases, J lost 2 bases, and 11 bases lay in between. This CDR3 is built from 12 residues. Germline CDR1 and CDR2: MNHEY and SVGAGI. Sequenced by immunoSEQ multiplex PCR; TCRdb stores in-frame clones only, minus some. Among about 86,000 clones listed, roughly 89% were seen once. This TCR derives from an adult with an advanced solid tumor such as melanoma, head and neck, liver or kidney cancer. The chain combines TRBV6-5 with TRBJ1-1; weak D call: TRBD1 (6 bases). This sample comprised CD4+ or CD8+ T cells sorted from blood, obtained in a trial of the OX40 agonist ivuxolimab. This CDR3 is CATHRANTEAFF. CDR3 in DNA: TGTGCCACCCACAGGGCTAACACTGAAGCTTTCTTT.